This TCR beta chain was found in a study of blood T cells in healthy people across ages. Between the trimmed V and J ends, which lost 2 bases and 11 bases, there was a span of 15 bases. This CDR3 contains 12 residues. Germline lookup yields CDR1 GTSNPN and CDR2 SVGIG (reference sequence). A J-beta primer mix and a sample-barcoded 5' primer were used in a second PCR of about 7 to 12 cycles. TCRdb independently ran MiXCR on the 5' RACE reads; one entry per CDR3 protein. The sample holds about 1.6 million distinct CDR3 sequences, 30% to 40% seen once. The sequenced sample consisted of blood. The sequence derives from a woman aged 25-40 years in good health. J is TRBJ1-1 and V is TRBV30; possibly TRBD1 for D (5 bases). This CDR3 reads CAWSPGAGRAFF. CDR3 nucleotides: TGTGCCTGGAGTCCCGGCGCGGGGCGGGCTTTCTTT.